This T cell receptor (beta chain) was identified in a study of T cell changes during pregnancy in multiple sclerosis. Clones were read by immunoSEQ multiplex PCR, and TCRdb kept only the in-frame ones, dropping some. The table lists about 47,000 clones, approximately 90% of them singletons, with under 9.5% in the top ten. There are 12 residues in the CDR3. CDR1 is SGDLS, CDR2 YYNGEE, per germline. V was pared by 4 bases and J by 11 bases, with 15 bases between. This TCR came from a female donor with multiple sclerosis, enrolled in a pregnancy study. This rearrangement joins TRBV9 to TRBJ1-2; perhaps TRBD1 as D (6 bases). This sample comprised CD8+ T cells from peripheral blood mononuclear cells, obtained in the second trimester of pregnancy. CDR3: CASSPNTGPYTF. As DNA, the CDR3 is TGTGCCAGCAGCCCTAATACAGGGCCTTACACCTTC.